The text below deals with one T cell receptor beta chain. Its antigen remains unidentified. No base quality values were provided; no much bigger clone lies one nucleotide off. For CDR1 and CDR2, the germline V gene lists SGHTA and FQGTGA. Deletion took 0 bases off V and 4 bases off J, with a span of 10 bases between the germline ends. The CDR3 sequence holds 15 residues, the cysteine and phenylalanine included. The retained sequence is limited to the CDR3, 45 bases, with the frame set at the first base. Sorted unstimulated T cells, along with proliferating T cells recovered from mixed lymphocyte reactions, underwent TCRbeta CDR3 sequencing. Fresh whole blood from fewer than 11 HLA-typed healthy donors served as the source for isolating PBMCs. To map where alloreactive clones came from, CD4+ non-regulatory T cells in the unstimulated state were FACS-sorted. The library was built by means of the immunoSEQ multiplex PCR assay. Each sample had roughly 100,000 TCR templates assayed by the deep sequencing platform. Genomic DNA extracted from sorted T cells was used for TCRbeta CDR3 sequencing. Turning to the authors' computational methods: Clonal analysis of TCRbeta CDR3 data was done in the R programming language. Comparing unstimulated samples against CFSE-low samples taken after the reaction was how alloreactive CD4+ and CD8+ clones were defined. Regulatory or non-regulatory origin of alloreactive CD4+ clones was assigned by matching sequences to the sorted unstimulated Treg and non-Treg repertoires. As stored in TCRdb, this immuneACCESS dataset retains in-frame rearrangements with V and J assigned. A fraction of the clones does not appear; measured against another copy, unresolved V genes explain less than half of the discrepancy, and the remainder lacks a known reason. For V, J and clone size, that table is used; D and trimming come from the DNA. The sample includes approximately 92,000 clones, with around 94% observed a single time. Of the sample, 1% to 1.5% is held by the ten largest clones.

These data originate in a study of siplizumab effects on memory and regulatory T cells (dated by TCRdb to about 2019). Regarding the research as a whole: The study examined how the anti-CD2 antibody siplizumab affects alloreactive T-cell subsets in allogeneic mixed lymphocyte reactions built from human PBMCs.

What the work shows at the level of the full study, not this receptor alone: Among mappable alloreactive CD4+ clones, the Treg-derived fraction averaged approximately 66% with siplizumab versus 26.9% in control reactions. Whether proliferating Tregs from siplizumab cultures were suppressive was not functionally confirmed. The cumulative frequency of alloreactive sequences traceable to unstimulated CD4+ memory T cells was significantly reduced by siplizumab. About 75-96% of proliferating CD4+ or CD8+ clones could not be given a naive or memory phenotype. Sequences below about 10^-5 frequency were poorly captured, so only a minor fraction of alloreactive clones could be mapped to unstimulated subsets. Unstimulated naive T cells appeared more diverse than memory T cells, and naive cells seemed to contribute substantially to the alloresponse.

The sample was non-Treg CD4+ T cells sorted from blood. Per the publication, the cell subset or site label means: FACS-sorted unstimulated CD4+ non-regulatory T cells. The receptor's source is a human donor in good health. The chain is assembled from TRBV7-3 and TRBJ1-5; no D gene is confidently identified. The CDR3 protein sequence reads: CASSLTKPDNQPQHF. The DNA is TGTGCCAGCAGCTTAACGAAGCCAGATAATCAGCCCCAGCATTTT.